Each of the 2 T cell receptor beta chains below was sequenced from the same sample in a study of radiotherapy plus CTLA-4 blockade in lung cancer. Here immunoSEQ multiplex PCR was the method, and the copy in TCRdb shows in-frame clones only, minus some. The sample lists about 45,000 clones; almost 65% were seen once. The starting material was peripheral blood, obtained from a patient treated with radiotherapy plus ipilimumab. These receptors were collected from a human donor with non-small cell lung cancer who had a partial response to radiotherapy plus ipilimumab.

The V and J genes are TRBV6-1 and TRBJ2-7; weak D call: TRBD1 (5 bases). The CDR3 totals 13 residues. In germline, CDR1 is MNHNS, CDR2 SASEGT. V lost 7 bases and J 3 bases, leaving 13 bases between the germline ends. CDR3 nucleotide sequence: TGTGCCAGCATGTTCCAGGGCGGCTACGAGCAGTACTTC. Translating gives CASMFQGGYEQYF.

The chain uses TRBV4-2 and TRBJ2-3, with 7 bases lining up with TRBD2. The CDR3 consists of 13 residues. CDR1 LGHNA and CDR2 YNFKEQ come from the germline V gene. Trimming removed 4 bases from V and 2 bases from J; junction bases left unmatched: 0. The CDR3 loop reads CASSRDYTDTQYF. The CDR3 DNA reads TGTGCCAGCAGCCGGGACTACACAGATACGCAGTATTTT.